These 10 T cell receptor beta chains originate from one sample sequenced in a study of vaccination and CD4 T cells after COVID-19. Treatment of the sample: approximately 9-day PBMC culture with coronavirus spike peptide pools or control peptides (ViraFEST assay). What these receptors recognize is not known. Cultured CD4+ T-cell DNA underwent Oncomine TCR Beta short-read sequencing. TCRdb itself ran the PCR reads through MiXCR, one entry per CDR3 protein. The sample has some 16,000 distinct CDR3 sequences, 55% seen once; the top ten hold 9% to 10%. Sequenced material: CD4+ T cells from blood, cultured in vitro. The receptors were gathered from a human donor who had recovered from COVID-19.

The CDR3 loop reads CASSPTGGLGSIDQPQHF. CDR3 bases: TGTGCCAGCAGTCCCACGGGGGGTTTGGGGTCCATCGATCAGCCCCAGCATTTT. The V and J genes are TRBV28 and TRBJ1-5; possible D gene TRBD1, 5 bases. CDR3 size: 18 residues. The germline gives CDR1 MDHEN, CDR2 SYDVKM. V was shortened by 5 bases and J by 5 bases, with 25 bases between the two germline ends.

This rearrangement joins TRBV6-5 to TRBJ1-3; 7 bases agree with TRBD1. Germline trimming cut 0 bases from V and 4 bases from J; bases unmatched to any gene: 3. Germline loops: CDR1 MNHEY, CDR2 SVGAGI. The CDR3 consists of 15 residues. Written as DNA, the CDR3 is TGTGCCAGCAGTTACTCTACGACAGGGGGAAACACCATATATTTT. Its protein is CASSYSTTGGNTIYF.

The chain links TRBV6-4 to TRBJ2-1, with 9 bases lining up with TRBD2. Germline CDR1 reads MRHNA; CDR2 reads SNTAGT. There are 16 residues in the CDR3. With V trimmed by 8 bases and J by 6 bases, 14 bases remained unmatched. The CDR3 loop reads CASGRLLAGGGNEQFF. In nucleotides, the CDR3 is TGTGCCAGCGGACGTCTGTTGGCGGGAGGGGGCAATGAGCAGTTCTTC.

The V gene is TRBV7-6, the J gene TRBJ2-5; D gene unclear. The germline V gene has CDR1 SGHVS and CDR2 FNYEAQ. This CDR3 contains 12 residues. Trimming removed 5 bases at V and 3 bases at J, with 7 bases between. The CDR3 region is CASSPLEETQYF. In DNA form, the CDR3 reads TGTGCCAGCAGCCCTCTAGAAGAGACCCAGTACTTC.

The chain joins TRBV7-3 to TRBJ2-1; D assignment may be TRBD1 or TRBD2 (5 bases each). Trimming cost V 3 bases and J 6 bases, with 12 bases left between them. Per germline, CDR1 SGHTA and CDR2 FQGTGA. The CDR3 totals 14 residues. This CDR3 is CASSLRGESNEQFF. The CDR3 DNA is TGTGCCAGCAGCTTGAGAGGGGAGTCCAATGAGCAGTTCTTC.

The chain links TRBV7-9 to TRBJ1-2; maybe TRBD1 (6 bases). The CDR3 contains 17 residues. The germline V gene encodes CDR1 SEHNR and CDR2 FQNEAQ (reference sequence). The V gene lost 2 bases and the J gene lost 0 bases, with 16 bases spanning the gap. The chain's CDR3 is CASSLRGGSRANYGYTF. The CDR3 DNA reads TGTGCCAGCAGCTTACGGGGGGGCTCTAGGGCTAACTATGGCTACACCTTC. Supplemented by reference TRBV7-9 and TRBJ1-2, the full variable domain reads DTGVSQNPRHKITKRGQNVTFRCDPISEHNRLYWYRQTLGQGPEFLTYFQNEAQLEKSRLLSDRFSAERPKGSFSTLEIQRTEQGDSAMYLCASSLRGGSRANYGYTFGSGTRLTVV.

This clonotype was picked up one time. The chain joins TRBV27 to TRBJ2-7; 11 bases are shared with TRBD2. Germline assignment: CDR1 MNHEY and CDR2 SMNVEV (reference sequence). V lost 5 bases, J lost 1 base, and 4 bases stayed unmatched. This CDR3 is built from 15 residues. The CDR3 sequence is CASSLRLAGSYEQYF. The CDR3 coding sequence is TGTGCCAGCAGTCTGCGACTAGCGGGATCCTACGAGCAGTACTTC.

This clonotype has more than one count but fewer than ten. The V call is TRBV10-1, the J call TRBJ2-2, with 8 bases matching TRBD1. Losses at the gene ends were 6 bases for V and 4 bases for J; bases not matched to a gene: 1. Germline V gene sequence: CDR1 WNHNN, CDR2 SYGVQD (reference sequence). The CDR3 has 13 amino acids. DNA for the CDR3: TGCGCCAGCAGACAGGGGGTCACCGGGGAGCTGTTTTTT. Translating gives CASRQGVTGELFF.

Only a few counts were recorded for this clonotype. The rearrangement joins TRBV7-2 to TRBJ2-2; 8 nucleotides align to TRBD1. The CDR3 loop spans 17 amino acids. The germline V gene has CDR1 SGHTA and CDR2 FQGNSA. V gave up 1 base and J gave up 8 bases; unmatched junction bases: 12. The CDR3 reads CASSLVAGGAGRGELFF. CDR3 nucleotides: TGTGCCAGCAGCTTAGTAGCAGGGGGCGCAGGACGAGGGGAGCTGTTTTTT.

V usage is TRBV12-3 or TRBV12-4 and J usage is TRBJ2-3, with TRBD2 matching over 7 bases. This CDR3 is built from 15 residues. V gave up 5 bases and J gave up 5 bases; unmatched junction bases: 10. CDR3 sequence: CASSPGTKKRDTQYF. The CDR3 nucleotides are TGTGCCAGCAGTCCCGGGACTAAGAAGAGAGATACGCAGTATTTT.